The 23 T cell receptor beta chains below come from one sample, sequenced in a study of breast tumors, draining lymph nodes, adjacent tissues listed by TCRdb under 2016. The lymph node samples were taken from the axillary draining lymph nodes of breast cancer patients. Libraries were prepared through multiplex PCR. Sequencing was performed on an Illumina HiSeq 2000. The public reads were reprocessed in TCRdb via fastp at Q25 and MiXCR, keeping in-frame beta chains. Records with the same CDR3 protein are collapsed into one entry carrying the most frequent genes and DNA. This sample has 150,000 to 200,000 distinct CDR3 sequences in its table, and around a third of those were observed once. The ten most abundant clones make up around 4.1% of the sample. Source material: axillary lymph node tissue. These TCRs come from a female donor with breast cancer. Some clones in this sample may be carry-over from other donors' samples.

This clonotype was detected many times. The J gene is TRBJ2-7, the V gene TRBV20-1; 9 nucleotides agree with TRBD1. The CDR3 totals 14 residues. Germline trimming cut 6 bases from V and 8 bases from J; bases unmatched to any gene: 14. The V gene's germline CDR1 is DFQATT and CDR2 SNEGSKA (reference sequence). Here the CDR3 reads CSAPMGTGRNKQYF. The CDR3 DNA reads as TGCAGTGCACCCATGGGGACAGGGAGGAACAAGCAGTACTTC.

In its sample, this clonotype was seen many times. The CDR3 protein is CASSGPEDRGKTGELFF. DNA of the CDR3: TGTGCCAGCAGCGGCCCGGAGGACAGGGGAAAGACCGGGGAGCTGTTTTTT. The chain couples TRBV6-6 to TRBJ2-2; 9 nucleotides agree with TRBD1. CDR3 length: 17 amino acids. Germline trimming cut 6 bases from V and 5 bases from J; bases unmatched to any gene: 13. Germline V CDR1 and CDR2: MNHNY, SVGAGI (reference sequence).

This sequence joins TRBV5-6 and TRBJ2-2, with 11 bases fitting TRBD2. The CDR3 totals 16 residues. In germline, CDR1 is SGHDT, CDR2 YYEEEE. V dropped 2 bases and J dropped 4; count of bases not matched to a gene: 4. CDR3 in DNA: TGTGCCAGCAGCTTATTAGCGGGGGGGCCCACCGGGGAGCTGTTTTTT. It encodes CASSLLAGGPTGELFF.

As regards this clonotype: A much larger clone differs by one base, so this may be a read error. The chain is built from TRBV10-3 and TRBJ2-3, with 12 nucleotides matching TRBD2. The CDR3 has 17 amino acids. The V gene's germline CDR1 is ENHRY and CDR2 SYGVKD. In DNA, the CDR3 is TGTGCCATCAGTGAGGCGGGACTAGCGGGTGACACAGATACGCAGTGTTTT. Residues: CAISEAGLAGDTDTQCF.

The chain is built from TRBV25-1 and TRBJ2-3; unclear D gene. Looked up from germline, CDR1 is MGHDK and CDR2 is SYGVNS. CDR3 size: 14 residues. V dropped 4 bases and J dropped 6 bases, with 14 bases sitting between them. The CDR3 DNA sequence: TGTGCCAGCAGTGCTACCCAACTCGGGGATACGCAGTATTTT. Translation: CASSATQLGDTQYF.

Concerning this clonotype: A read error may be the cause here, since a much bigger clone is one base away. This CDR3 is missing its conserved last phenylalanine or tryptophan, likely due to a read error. The chain's CDR3 is CASSYSGRSYEQYS. The CDR3 DNA sequence: TGTGCCAGCAGCTATAGCGGGAGGTCCTACGAGCAGTACTCC. The chain links TRBV3-1 to TRBJ2-7; TRBD2 agrees at 10 bases. Germline CDR1 is LGHDT and CDR2 is YNNKEL (reference sequence). This CDR3 comprises 14 residues. The V and J ends lost 5 bases and 1 base, in that order; junction bases with no gene match: 2.

This chain's CDR3 is CASSRRVSYEQYF. CDR3 coding DNA: TGTGCCAGCAGTCGACGGGTCTCCTACGAGCAGTACTTC. This chain connects TRBV27 to TRBJ2-7; the D is unclear. CDR1 and CDR2 (germline): MNHEY, SMNVEV (reference sequence). The CDR3 runs to 13 residues. The V end lost 5 bases, the J end lost 0 bases, and 8 bases lay between the germline ends.

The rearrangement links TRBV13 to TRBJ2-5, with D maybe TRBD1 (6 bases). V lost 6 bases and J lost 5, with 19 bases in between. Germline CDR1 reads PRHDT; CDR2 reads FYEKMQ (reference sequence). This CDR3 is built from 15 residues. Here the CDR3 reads CASSLIRGLGETQYF. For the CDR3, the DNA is TGTGCCAGCAGTCTTATAAGGGGGTTAGGTGAGACCCAGTACTTC.

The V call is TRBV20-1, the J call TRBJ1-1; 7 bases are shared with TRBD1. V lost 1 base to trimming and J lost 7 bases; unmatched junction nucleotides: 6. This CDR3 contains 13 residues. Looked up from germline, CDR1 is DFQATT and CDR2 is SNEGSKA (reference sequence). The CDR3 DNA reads TGCAGTGCTAGAGTGGACAGGTTCGGTGAAGCTTTCTTT. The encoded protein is CSARVDRFGEAFF.

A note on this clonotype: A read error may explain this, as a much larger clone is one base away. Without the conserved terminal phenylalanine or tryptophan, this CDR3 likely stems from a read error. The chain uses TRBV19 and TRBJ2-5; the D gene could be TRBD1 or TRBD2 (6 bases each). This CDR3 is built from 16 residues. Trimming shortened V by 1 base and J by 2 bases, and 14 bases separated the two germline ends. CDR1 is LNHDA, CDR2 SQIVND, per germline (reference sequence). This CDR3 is CASSIVGGTRQETQYL. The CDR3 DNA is TGTGCCAGTAGTATAGTGGGCGGGACACGGCAAGAGACCCAGTACCTC.

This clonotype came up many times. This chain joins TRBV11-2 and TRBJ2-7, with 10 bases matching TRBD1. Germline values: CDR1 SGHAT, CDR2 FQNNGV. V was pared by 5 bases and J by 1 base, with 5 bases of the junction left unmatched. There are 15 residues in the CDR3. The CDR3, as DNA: TGTGCCAGCAGCGTGGGACAGGGGAATTCCTACGAGCAGTACTTC. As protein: CASSVGQGNSYEQYF.

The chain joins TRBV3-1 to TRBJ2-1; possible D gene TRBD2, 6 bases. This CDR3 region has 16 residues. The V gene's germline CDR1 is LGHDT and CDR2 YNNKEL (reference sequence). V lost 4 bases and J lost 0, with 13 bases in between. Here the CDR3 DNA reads TGTGCCAGCAGCCCTTTTGGGCGGGGCTCCTACAATGAGCAGTTCTTC. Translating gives CASSPFGRGSYNEQFF.

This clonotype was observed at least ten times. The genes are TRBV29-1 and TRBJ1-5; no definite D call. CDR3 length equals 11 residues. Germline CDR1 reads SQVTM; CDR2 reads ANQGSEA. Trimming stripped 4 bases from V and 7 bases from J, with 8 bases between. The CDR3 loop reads CSVGSDQPQHF. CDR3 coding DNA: TGCAGCGTTGGATCAGACCAGCCCCAGCATTTT.

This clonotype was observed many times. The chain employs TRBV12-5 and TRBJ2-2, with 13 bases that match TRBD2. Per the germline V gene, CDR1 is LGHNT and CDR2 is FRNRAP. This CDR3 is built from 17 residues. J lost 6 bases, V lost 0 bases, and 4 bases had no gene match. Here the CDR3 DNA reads TGTGCTAGTGGTTTGGTAATTACTAGCGGGAGGGCCGGGGAGCTGTTTTTT. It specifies CASGLVITSGRAGELFF.

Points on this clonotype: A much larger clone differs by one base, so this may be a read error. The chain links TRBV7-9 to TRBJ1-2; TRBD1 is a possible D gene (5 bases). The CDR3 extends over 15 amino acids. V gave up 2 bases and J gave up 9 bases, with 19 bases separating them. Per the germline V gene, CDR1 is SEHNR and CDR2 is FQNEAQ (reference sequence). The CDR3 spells CASSLMGTLADSYTF. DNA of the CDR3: TGTGCCAGCAGCTTAATGGGGACTCTAGCCGATAGCTACACCTTC.

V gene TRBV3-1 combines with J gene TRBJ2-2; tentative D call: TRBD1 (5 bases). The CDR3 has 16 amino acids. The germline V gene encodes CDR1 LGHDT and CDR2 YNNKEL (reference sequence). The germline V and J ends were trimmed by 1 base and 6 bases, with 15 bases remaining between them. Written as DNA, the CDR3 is TGTGCCAGCAGCCAAGGGGCCAGGAAAGGGGCCGGGGAGCTGTTTTTT. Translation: CASSQGARKGAGELFF.

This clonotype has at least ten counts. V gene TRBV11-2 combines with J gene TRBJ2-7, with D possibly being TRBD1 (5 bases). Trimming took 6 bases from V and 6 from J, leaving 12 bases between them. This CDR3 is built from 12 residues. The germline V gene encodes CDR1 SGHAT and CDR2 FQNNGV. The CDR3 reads CASRTQGGEQYF. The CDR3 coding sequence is TGTGCCAGCAGGACCCAGGGTGGCGAGCAGTACTTC.

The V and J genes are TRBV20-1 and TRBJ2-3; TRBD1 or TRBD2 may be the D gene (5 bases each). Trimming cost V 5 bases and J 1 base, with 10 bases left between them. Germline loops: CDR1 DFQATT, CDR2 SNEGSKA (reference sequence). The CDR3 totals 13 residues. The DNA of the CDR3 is TGCAGTGCTGGGACGGCACGCACAGATACGCAGTATTTT. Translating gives CSAGTARTDTQYF.

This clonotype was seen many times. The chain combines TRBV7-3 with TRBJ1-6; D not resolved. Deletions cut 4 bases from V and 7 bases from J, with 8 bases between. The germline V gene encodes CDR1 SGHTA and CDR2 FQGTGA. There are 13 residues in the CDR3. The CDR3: CASSYIWNSPLHF. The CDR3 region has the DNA TGTGCCAGCAGCTATATATGGAATTCACCCCTCCACTTT.

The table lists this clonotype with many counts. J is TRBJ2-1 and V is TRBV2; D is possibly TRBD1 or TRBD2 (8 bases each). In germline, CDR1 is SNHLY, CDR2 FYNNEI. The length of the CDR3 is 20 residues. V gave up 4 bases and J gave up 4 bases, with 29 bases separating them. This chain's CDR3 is CASSVTTGQAAGASYNEQFF. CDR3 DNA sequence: TGTGCCAGCAGTGTCACCACGGGACAGGCAGCGGGAGCGTCTTACAATGAGCAGTTCTTC.

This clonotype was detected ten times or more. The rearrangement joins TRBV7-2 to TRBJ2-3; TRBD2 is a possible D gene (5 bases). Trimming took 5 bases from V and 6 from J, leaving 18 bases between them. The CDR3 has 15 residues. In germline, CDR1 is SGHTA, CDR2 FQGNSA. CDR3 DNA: TGTGCCAGCAGCCGTAGCGAGGTATTAGTGGATACGCAGTATTTT. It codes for CASSRSEVLVDTQYF. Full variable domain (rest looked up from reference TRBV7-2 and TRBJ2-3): GAGVSQSPSNKVTEKGKDVELRCDPISGHTALYWYRQSLGQGLEFLIYFQGNSAPDKSGLPSDRFSAERTGGSVSTLTIQRTQQEDSAVYLCASSRSEVLVDTQYFGPGTRLTVL.

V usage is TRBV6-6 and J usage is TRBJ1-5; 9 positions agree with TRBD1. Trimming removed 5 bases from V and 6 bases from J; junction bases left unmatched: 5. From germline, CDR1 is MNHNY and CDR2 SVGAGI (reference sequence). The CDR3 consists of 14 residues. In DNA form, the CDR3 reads TGTGCCAGCAGTACGGACAGGGGAGGTCAGCCCCAGCATTTT. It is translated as CASSTDRGGQPQHF.

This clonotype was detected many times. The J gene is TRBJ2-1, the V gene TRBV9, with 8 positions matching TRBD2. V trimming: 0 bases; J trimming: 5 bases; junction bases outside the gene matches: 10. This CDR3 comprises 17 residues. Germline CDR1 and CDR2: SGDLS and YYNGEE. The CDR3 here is CASSVATRAGGHNEQFF. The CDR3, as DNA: TGTGCCAGCAGCGTAGCTACAAGGGCGGGAGGCCACAATGAGCAGTTCTTC.